This TCR beta chain was recorded in a study of T cell responses to AZD1222 COVID-19 vaccine. TCRdb's table, derived via immunoSEQ multiplex PCR, lists solely in-frame clones and lacks some. The sample consists of under 95,000 clones, over 70% of them appearing once. Whole-study results and caveats: Only six or seven AZD1222 recipients were seropositive at baseline. Dominant at 160-218 and 743-854, vaccine-associated CD4 TCRs also spanned spike. Repertoire sampling was restricted to post-peak T cell response timepoints.

Worth noting for this clone: What it binds is unknown.

The CDR3 sequence is 15 residues long. V was shortened by 4 bases and J by 4 bases, with 14 bases between the two germline ends. The material sequenced was peripheral blood, taken on day 0 of AZD1222 vaccination. V is TRBV5-3 and J is TRBJ2-2; weak D call: TRBD1 (6 bases). TRBV5-3 is sorted into the ORF group, with uncertain function. The sequence was collected from an adult in good health. CDR3 amino acids: CARSQRLGATGELFF. CDR3 DNA: TGTGCCAGAAGCCAGAGGCTGGGGGCCACCGGGGAGCTGTTTTTT.